The clone carrying this TCR beta chain occurred a few times. Its matching antigen is unknown. Treatment: approximately 9-day PBMC culture with coronavirus spike peptide pools or control peptides (ViraFEST assay). The assay that was used to sequence DNA from cultured CD4+ T cells was the Oncomine TCR Beta short-read assay. TCRdb re-called the PCR reads with MiXCR, one entry per CDR3 protein. This sample yields 15,000 or so distinct CDR3 sequences, of which roughly 53% are seen a single time; over 9.5% belongs to the top ten. The source of the sample is a study of vaccination and CD4 T cells after COVID-19. General study results and limits: Median numbers of SARS-CoV-2-reactive clonotypes increased from approximately 21 to 40 (not a significant change). Within convalescent individuals, 304 out of 307 vaccine-specific clones proved to be spike mono-reactive.

CDR1 and CDR2 (germline): MNHNS, SASEGT. Trimming left V 7 bases short and J 2 bases short, with 15 bases between. CDR3 size: 15 residues. The rearrangement uses TRBV6-1 and TRBJ1-5; D is possibly TRBD1 (6 bases). The specimen was CD4+ T cells from blood, cultured in vitro. This receptor was taken from a human donor who had recovered from COVID-19. The CDR3 DNA sequence: TGTGCCAGCACCCAGACAGGAGGGGGCAATCAGCCCCAGCATTTT. It codes for CASTQTGGGNQPQHF.